Each of the 14 T cell receptor beta chains below was sequenced from the same sample in a study of shared T cell receptors in the human thymus. Assay used: immunoSEQ multiplex PCR; TCRdb lists only in-frame clones, some missing. Of almost 550,000 clones in the sample, around 78% were seen once. This sample was also put to use in a study of human thymus T cells.

The sequenced material came from thymocytes. The receptors shown here come from a boy under three years old with a congenital heart defect.

The chain couples TRBV6-6 to TRBJ2-3; D might be TRBD1 (5 bases). From germline, CDR1 is MNHNY and CDR2 SVGAGI (reference sequence). CDR3 size: 13 residues. V lost 6 bases and J lost 2, with 9 bases in between. The CDR3 DNA follows: TGTGCCAGCAGCCCGGACAACACAGATACGCAGTATTTT. Its protein is CASSPDNTDTQYF.

The CDR3 bases are TGCAGCGTTGATATGAGGCAGGGGAAAGCTTTCTTT. Encoded protein: CSVDMRQGKAFF. The chain has TRBV29-1 and TRBJ1-1, with a possible D match to TRBD1 (6 bases). Between the trimmed V and J ends, which lost 3 bases and 9 bases, there was a span of 14 bases. Germline values: CDR1 SQVTM, CDR2 ANQGSEA. This CDR3 has 12 amino acids. The full variable domain, rest sourced from reference TRBV29-1 and TRBJ1-1, is SAVISQKPSRDICQRGTSLTIQCQVDSQVTMMFWYRQQPGQSLTLIATANQGSEATYESGFVIDKFPISRPNLTFSTLTVSNMSPEDSSIYLCSVDMRQGKAFFGQGTRLTVV.

This clone was seen once. The rearrangement links TRBV14 to TRBJ1-2; the match to TRBD1 covers 8 bases. This CDR3 is built from 13 residues. With V trimmed by 4 bases and J by 4 bases, 2 bases remained unmatched. The germline CDR1 and CDR2 sequences are SGHDN and FVKESK. Here the CDR3 DNA reads TGTGCCAGCAGCCCGGACAGGGCCTATGGCTACACCTTC. Protein: CASSPDRAYGYTF.

CDR3 sequence: CATGDRPNTEAFF. The CDR3, as DNA: TGTGCCACTGGGGACAGACCGAACACTGAAGCTTTCTTT. The chain joins TRBV27 to TRBJ1-1, with 7 positions matching TRBD1. The junction had 6 bases not matched to a gene; V was cut back by 10 bases and J by 1 base. From germline, CDR1 is MNHEY and CDR2 SMNVEV (reference sequence). The CDR3 runs to 13 residues.

The chain carries TRBV6-6 and TRBJ1-4, with D hard to call. The length of the CDR3 is 15 residues. Trimming stripped 5 bases from V and 3 bases from J, with 13 bases between. Germline V gene sequence: CDR1 MNHNY, CDR2 SVGAGI (reference sequence). CDR3 in DNA: TGTGCCAGCAGTAGACACGTGAATCCTAATGAAAAACTGTTTTTT. Its translation: CASSRHVNPNEKLFF.

The rearrangement uses TRBV27 and TRBJ2-3; TRBD2 matches 8 bases. V was clipped by 3 bases and J by 2 bases; unmatched bases: 7. Germline assignment: CDR1 MNHEY and CDR2 SMNVEV (reference sequence). The CDR3 consists of 16 residues. The CDR3 here is CASSFQSGSFTDTQYF. CDR3 coding DNA: TGTGCCAGCAGTTTTCAAAGCGGGAGCTTCACAGATACGCAGTATTTT.

In DNA, the CDR3 is TGTGCCAGCAGTTTATCGCAGCGGGACACAGATACGCAGTATTTT. This codes for CASSLSQRDTDTQYF. J is TRBJ2-3 and V is TRBV28, with 7 bases fitting TRBD2. The CDR3 has 15 residues. V shed 1 base and J 2 bases; nucleotides not matched to a gene: 3. Germline CDR1 reads MDHEN; CDR2 reads SYDVKM.

The chain links TRBV5-8 to TRBJ1-1, with unresolved D. CDR1 is SGHTS, CDR2 YDEGEE, per germline. There are 16 residues in the CDR3. Between the trimmed V and J ends, which lost 0 bases and 5 bases, there was a span of 17 bases. CDR3 coding DNA: TGTGCCAGCAGCTTGGATGCCTCGGGCGGGAATACTGAAGCTTTCTTT. Residues: CASSLDASGGNTEAFF.

The V and J genes are TRBV15 and TRBJ2-7; tentatively, D is TRBD1 (6 bases). CDR1 and CDR2 (germline): LNHNV, YYDKDF (reference sequence). The ends were cut back, 8 bases at V and 5 bases at J, with 13 bases in the middle. The CDR3 spans 12 residues. The CDR3 coding sequence is TGTGCCACCGCCCTGGGGGCGGACGAGCAGTACTTC. Amino acids: CATALGADEQYF.

This chain connects TRBV6-5 to TRBJ2-7; TRBD2 might be the D (5 bases). Germline-derived CDR1 and CDR2 are MNHEY and SVGAGI. This CDR3 region has 13 residues. The V gene lost 7 bases and the J gene lost 6 bases, with 16 bases spanning the gap. The CDR3 sequence is CASTDASGIEQYF. The CDR3 DNA follows: TGTGCCAGCACCGACGCATCGGGGATCGAGCAGTACTTC.

The chain combines TRBV5-6 with TRBJ2-4; possible D gene TRBD2, 7 bases. CDR3 size: 17 residues. Germline lookup yields CDR1 SGHDT and CDR2 YYEEEE. V gave up 2 bases and J gave up 1 base, with 16 bases separating them. CDR3 nucleotides: TGTGCCAGCAGCTTCGTTGGCGGGGGCCTGGCCAAAAACATTCAGTACTTC. Translated, it gives CASSFVGGGLAKNIQYF.

The V and J genes are TRBV15 and TRBJ1-2; TRBD1 agrees at 10 bases. J lost 8 bases, V lost 1 base, and 1 base had no gene match. The CDR3 is made up of 13 amino acids. Germline-derived CDR1 and CDR2 are LNHNV and YYDKDF (reference sequence). CDR3 DNA: TGTGCCACCAGCAGAGGGACAGGGGGAGGCTACACCTTC. The encoded protein is CATSRGTGGGYTF.

V and J are TRBV27 and TRBJ2-3; a weak D match, TRBD2 (7 bases). V was pared by 3 bases and J by 2 bases, with 12 bases between. The CDR3 has 15 residues. CDR1 and CDR2 from the germline V gene are MNHEY and SMNVEV (reference sequence). This CDR3 reads CASSFGGGATDTQYF. The CDR3 nucleotides read TGTGCCAGCAGTTTCGGAGGGGGGGCCACAGATACGCAGTATTTT.

This chain uses TRBV5-1 with TRBJ2-3; D is uncertain. Germline V gene data show CDR1 as SGHRS and CDR2 as YFSETQ. This CDR3 contains 14 residues. Between the trimmed V and J ends, which lost 4 bases and 2 bases, there was a span of 11 bases. Here the CDR3 reads CASSPDCPTDTQYF. The CDR3 nucleotides are TGCGCCAGCAGCCCCGACTGTCCCACAGATACGCAGTATTTT.